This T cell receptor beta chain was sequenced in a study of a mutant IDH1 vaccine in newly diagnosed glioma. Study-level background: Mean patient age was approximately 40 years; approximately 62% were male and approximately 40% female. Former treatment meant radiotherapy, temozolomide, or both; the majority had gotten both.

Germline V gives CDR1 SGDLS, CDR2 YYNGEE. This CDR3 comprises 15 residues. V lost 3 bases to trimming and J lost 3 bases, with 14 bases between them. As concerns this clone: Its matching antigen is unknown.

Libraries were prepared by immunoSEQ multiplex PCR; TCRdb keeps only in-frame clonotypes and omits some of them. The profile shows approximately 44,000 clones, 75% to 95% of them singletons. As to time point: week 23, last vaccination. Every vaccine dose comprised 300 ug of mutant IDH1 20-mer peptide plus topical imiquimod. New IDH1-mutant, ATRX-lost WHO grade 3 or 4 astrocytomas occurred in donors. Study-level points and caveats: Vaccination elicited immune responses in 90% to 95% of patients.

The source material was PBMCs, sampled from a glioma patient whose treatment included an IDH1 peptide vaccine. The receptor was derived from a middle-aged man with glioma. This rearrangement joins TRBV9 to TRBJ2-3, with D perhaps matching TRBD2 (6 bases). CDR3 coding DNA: TGTGCCAGCAGCGCAGCTCACCGGGGGACAGATACGCAGTATTTT. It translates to CASSAAHRGTDTQYF.